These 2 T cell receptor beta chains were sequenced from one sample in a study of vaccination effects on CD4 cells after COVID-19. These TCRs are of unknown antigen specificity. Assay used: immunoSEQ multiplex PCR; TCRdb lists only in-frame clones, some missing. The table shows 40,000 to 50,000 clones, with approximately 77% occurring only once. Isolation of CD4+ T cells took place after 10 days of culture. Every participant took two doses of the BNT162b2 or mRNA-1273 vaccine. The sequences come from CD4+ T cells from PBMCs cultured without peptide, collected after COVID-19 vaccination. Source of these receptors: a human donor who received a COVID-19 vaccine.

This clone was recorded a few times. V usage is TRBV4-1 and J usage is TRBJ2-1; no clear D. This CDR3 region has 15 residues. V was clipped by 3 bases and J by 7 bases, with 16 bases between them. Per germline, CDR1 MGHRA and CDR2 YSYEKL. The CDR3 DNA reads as TGCGCCAGCAGCCAGCCAGCAGGTACGATAAATGAGCAGTTCTTC. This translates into CASSQPAGTINEQFF.

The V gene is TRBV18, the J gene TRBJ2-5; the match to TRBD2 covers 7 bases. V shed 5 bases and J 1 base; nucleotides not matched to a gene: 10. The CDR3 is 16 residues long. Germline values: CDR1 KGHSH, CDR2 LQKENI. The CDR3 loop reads CASSAPPSGPQETQYF. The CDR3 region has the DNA TGTGCCAGCTCAGCCCCCCCTAGCGGACCCCAAGAGACCCAGTACTTC. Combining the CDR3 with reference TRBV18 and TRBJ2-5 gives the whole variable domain NAGVMQNPRHLVRRRGQEARLRCSPMKGHSHVYWYRQLPEEGLKFMVYLQKENIIDESGMPKERFSAEFPKEGPSILRIQQVVRGDSAAYFCASSAPPSGPQETQYFGPGTRLLVL.